The source of this T cell receptor (beta chain) is a study of T cell responses to AZD1222 COVID-19 vaccine (dated by TCRdb to the early 2020s). As for the study more broadly: TCR sequencing covered some 240 trial participants: some 210 given two doses of AZD1222 and 26 given two doses of MenACWY control vaccine. Trial participants were enrolled by age into subgroups of 18-55, 56-69 and 70-plus years, and around 150, 28 and 57 TCR-sequenced participants, respectively, were included in these subgroups. Findings and caveats that apply to the study as a whole: The 56-69-year group was small, and its depth increase did not reach significance, likely because of low power. Reportedly, almost half of the unique spike-specific TCRs recognized epitopes lying outside the regions that are mutated in the B.1.351 and B.1.1.7 variants. CD4 TCRs associated with the vaccine covered the entire spike protein, and the dominant responses were in regions 160-218 and 743-854. Participants were mostly white British, with more females than males. The authors suggested clonal diversity may have been underestimated. No day 14 peak-response samples were available, so repertoires were characterized only after the peak T cell response. A significant rise in spike-specific TCR breadth and depth was observed after two AZD1222 doses relative to day 0 and relative to MenACWY recipients. Conclusions about previously exposed vaccinees were limited because only six AZD1222 recipients were SARS-CoV-2 seropositive at baseline.

This clone was observed a handful of times. Which antigen it targets is not known. Per-base quality was not reported, and no clone a single base away is much larger than it. The CDR3 regions of human TCRbeta chains were analyzed by immunosequencing. The authors' analysis ran thus. TCRs in the repertoires were compared against a reference library of SARS-CoV-2-specific TCRs that had been generated with the MIRA antigen-specificity platform. Breadth was defined as the fraction of unique TCRs that were SARS-CoV-2-associated. Depth was defined as the fraction of total T cells that were SARS-CoV-2-associated. Using the MIRA data, each spike-specific TCR was assigned both to the spike region to which the TCR was reactive and to a CD4 or CD8 class. Log10-transformed breadth and depth values were compared by one-way ANOVA with Sidak's multiple comparisons tests. Held by TCRdb, this immuneACCESS table contains in-frame sequences only and omits some clones. Under half of the omission traces to an unresolved V gene where checked; the cause of the rest is unknown. V, J and clone size were drawn from that table, and D and trimming were deduced from the DNA. This sample gives 90,000 to 120,000 clones in total; around nine tenths of them show up just once. The top ten hold 5% to 8% of the sample.

The junction shows trimming of 0 bases on V and 4 bases on J, plus 3 bases between the germline ends. The CDR1 and CDR2 encoded by the germline V gene (reference sequence) are GTSNPN and SVGIG. The CDR3 runs 11 residues from the cysteine to the phenylalanine. The CDR3 DNA has 33 bases and is translated from base 1. This specimen's time point label, per the study, means: about 28 days (+/-7) after the second vaccine dose. Because spike-specific TCR depth and breadth did not differ between the two schedules, AZD1222 recipients who got a second dose at roughly 4 weeks were pooled with those who got a second dose at roughly 12 weeks. The vaccinee samples were drawn from two UK trials, COV001 and COV002, one of which was a single-blind randomized controlled phase 2/3 trial testing AZD1222 (ChAdOx1 nCoV-19) in healthy adults. For TCRbeta chain sequencing, PBMC samples from trial participants were taken at day 0 and at day 28 after the second dose.

The V and J segments used are TRBV30 and TRBJ1-2; too little of a D gene remains to name it. The receptor comes from an adult who received the AZD1222 COVID-19 vaccine. The specimen was peripheral blood, collected 28 days after the second AZD1222 dose. The bases are TGTGCCTGGAGTGTGGTCTATGGCTACACCTTC. Its protein product is CAWSVVYGYTF. Reference TRBV30 and TRBJ1-2 proteins supply the regions before and after the CDR3; the full variable domain is: SQTIHQWPATLVQPVGSPLSLECTVEGTSNPNLYWYRQAAGRGLQLLFYSVGIGQISSEVPQNLSASRPQDRQFILSSKKLLLSDSGFYLCAWSVVYGYTFGSGTRLTVV.